This record looks at one TCR beta chain sequence and its context. Its antigen remains unidentified. Assay used: immunoSEQ multiplex PCR; TCRdb lists only in-frame clones, some missing. Of 600,000 to 700,000 clones listed, 73% are singletons. These data originate in a study of shared clonotypes between healthy human individuals. Study-level results: Approximately 4.6% of naive CD4 clonotypes were common to a few donors. Naive subsets generally had larger estimated richness than memory subsets.

HIV-negative, healthy adults without recent acute infections or vaccinations were the donors. The CDR3 loop spans 11 amino acids. Germline lookup yields CDR1 MNHNY and CDR2 SVGAGI (reference sequence). The V end was cut by 6 bases, the J end by 13 bases, with 15 bases between. What was sequenced was memory CD4+ T cells sorted from blood. Sample subset: CD45RA-negative fraction. The rearrangement joins TRBV6-6 to TRBJ1-1, with TRBD1 as a possible D gene (5 bases). The origin of this receptor is a woman aged 25 to 39 in good health. CDR3 coding DNA: TGTGCCAGCAGCCTCGCAGGGCACGGTTTCTTT. It encodes CASSLAGHGFF.